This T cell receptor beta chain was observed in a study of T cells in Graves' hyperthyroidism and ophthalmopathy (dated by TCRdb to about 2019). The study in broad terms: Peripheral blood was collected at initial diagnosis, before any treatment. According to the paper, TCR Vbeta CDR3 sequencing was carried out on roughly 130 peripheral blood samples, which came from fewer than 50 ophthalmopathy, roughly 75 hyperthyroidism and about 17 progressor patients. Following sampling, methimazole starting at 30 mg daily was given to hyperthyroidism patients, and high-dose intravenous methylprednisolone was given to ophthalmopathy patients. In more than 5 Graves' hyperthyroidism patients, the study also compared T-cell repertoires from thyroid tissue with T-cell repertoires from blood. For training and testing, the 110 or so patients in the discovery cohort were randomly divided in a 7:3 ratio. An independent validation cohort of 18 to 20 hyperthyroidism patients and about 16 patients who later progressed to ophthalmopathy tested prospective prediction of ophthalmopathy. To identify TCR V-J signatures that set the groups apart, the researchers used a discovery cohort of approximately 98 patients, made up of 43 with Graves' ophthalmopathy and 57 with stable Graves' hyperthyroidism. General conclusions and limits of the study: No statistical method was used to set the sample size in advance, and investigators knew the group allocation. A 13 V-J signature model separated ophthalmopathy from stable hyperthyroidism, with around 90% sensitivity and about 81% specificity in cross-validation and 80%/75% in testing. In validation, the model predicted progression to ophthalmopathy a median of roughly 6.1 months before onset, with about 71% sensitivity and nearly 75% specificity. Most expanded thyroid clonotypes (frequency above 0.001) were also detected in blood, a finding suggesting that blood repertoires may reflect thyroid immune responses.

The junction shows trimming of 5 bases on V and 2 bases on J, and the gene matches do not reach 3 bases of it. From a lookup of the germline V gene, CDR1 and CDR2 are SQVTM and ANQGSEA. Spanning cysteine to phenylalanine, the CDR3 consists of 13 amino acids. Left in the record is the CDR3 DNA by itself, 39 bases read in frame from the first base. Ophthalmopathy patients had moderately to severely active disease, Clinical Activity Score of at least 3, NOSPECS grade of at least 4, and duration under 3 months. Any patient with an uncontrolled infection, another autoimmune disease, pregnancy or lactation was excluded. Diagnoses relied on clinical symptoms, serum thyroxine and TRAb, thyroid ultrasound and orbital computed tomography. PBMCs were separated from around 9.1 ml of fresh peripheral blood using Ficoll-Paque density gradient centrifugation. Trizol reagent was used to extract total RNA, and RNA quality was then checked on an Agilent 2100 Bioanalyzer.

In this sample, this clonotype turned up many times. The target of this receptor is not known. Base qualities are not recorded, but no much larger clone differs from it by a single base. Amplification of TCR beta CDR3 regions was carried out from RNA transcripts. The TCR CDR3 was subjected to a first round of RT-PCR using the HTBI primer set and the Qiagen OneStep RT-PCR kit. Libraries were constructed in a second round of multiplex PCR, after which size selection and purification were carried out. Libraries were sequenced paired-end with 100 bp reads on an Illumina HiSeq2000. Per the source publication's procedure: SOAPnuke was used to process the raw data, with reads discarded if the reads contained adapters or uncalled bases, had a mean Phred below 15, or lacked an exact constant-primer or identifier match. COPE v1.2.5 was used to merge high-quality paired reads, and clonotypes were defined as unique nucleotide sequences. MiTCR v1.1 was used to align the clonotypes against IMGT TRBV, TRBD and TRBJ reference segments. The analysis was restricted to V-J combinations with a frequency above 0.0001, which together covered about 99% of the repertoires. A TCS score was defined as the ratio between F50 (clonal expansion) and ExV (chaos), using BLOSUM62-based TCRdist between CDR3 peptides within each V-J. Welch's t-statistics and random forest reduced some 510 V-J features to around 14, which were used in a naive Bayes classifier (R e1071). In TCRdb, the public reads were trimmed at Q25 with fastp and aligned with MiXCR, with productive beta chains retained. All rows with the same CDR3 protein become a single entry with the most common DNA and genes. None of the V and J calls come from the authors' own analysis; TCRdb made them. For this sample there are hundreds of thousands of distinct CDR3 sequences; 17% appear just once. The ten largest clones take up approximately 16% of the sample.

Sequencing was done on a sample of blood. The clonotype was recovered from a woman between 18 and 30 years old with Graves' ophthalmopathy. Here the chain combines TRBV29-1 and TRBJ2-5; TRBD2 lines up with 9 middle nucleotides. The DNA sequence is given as TGCAGCGTTCGGACTAGCGAGCAAGAGACCCAGTACTTC. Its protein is CSVRTSEQETQYF.